Listed below are T cell receptor delta chains from one sample, sequenced in a study of gamma-delta chains in newborns, infants, children. TCRdb fed the reads into CATT to redo clone calling. The sample lists around 4,500 delta-chain clones; 4% to 5.5% were seen once. The sample comprised blood. These receptors originate from a child who was a newborn, infant or young child, either healthy, febrile or measles-vaccinated (not recorded which). The CDR3 runs from the conserved cysteine through the conserved F or W. D genes are given only for firm matches. Size values are once, few and many counts, or a class for expanded clones, and some rows have none.

>few|TRDD3|TRDJ3|TRDV2
TGTGCCTGTGACAAAAACTGGGGGATACGCTCCTGGGACACCCGACAGATGTTTTTC
CACDKNWGIRSWDTRQMFF
>NA|TRDD3|TRDJ3|TRDV2
TGTGCCTGTGACACCGTGGGGATACGGGATTCCTGGGACACCCGACAGATGTTTTTC
CACDTVGIRDSWDTRQMFF
>large|TRDD3|TRDJ3|TRDV2
TGTGCCTGTGACACCGTCTGGGGGAGCTCCTGGGACACCCGACAGATGTTTTTC
CACDTVWGSSWDTRQMFF
>NA|TRDD3|TRDJ1|TRDV3
TGTGCCTTTGGGTCCTACTACTGGGGGACAGACACCGATAAACTCATCTTT
CAFGSYYWGTDTDKLIF
>NA|NA|TRDJ1|TRDV1
TGTGCTCTTGGGGAACTAACCACGCGGGGGGTTTACACCGATAAACTCATCTTT
CALGELTTRGVYTDKLIF
>NA|TRDD3|TRDJ3|TRDV2
TGTGCCTGTGACACCCTGGGGGATATGAACACCCGACAGATGTTTTTC
CACDTLGDMNTRQMFF
>few|TRDD3|TRDJ3|TRDV2
TGTGCCTGTGACACCTATGGGGATACGCGCTCGGACACCCGACAGATGTTTTTC
CACDTYGDTRSDTRQMFF
>medium-sized|TRDD3|TRDJ2|TRDV2
TGTGCCTGTGACGTTCTACTGGGGGATACAGCACAACTCTTCTTT
CACDVLLGDTAQLFF
>NA|TRDD3|TRDJ1|TRDV3
TGTGCCTTTAACCCCCTGGGGGGTTACCTTTACACCGATAAACTCATCTTT
CAFNPLGGYLYTDKLIF
>medium-sized|TRDD3|TRDJ2|TRDV2
TGTGCCTGTGACGCTGTACTGGGGGTCTCTTTGACAGCACAACTCTTCTTT
CACDAVLGVSLTAQLFF
>few|NA|TRDJ1|TRDV1
TGTGCTCTTGGGGAACTAAGGCCTAACCCGGGGAGAAACACCGATAAACTCATCTTT
CALGELRPNPGRNTDKLIF
>NA|TRDD3|TRDJ3|TRDV2
TGTGCCTGTGACATGACTGGGGGCACCTCCTGGGACACCCGACAGATGTTTTTC
CACDMTGGTSWDTRQMFF
>few|TRDD3|TRDJ3|TRDV2
TGTGCCTGTGACAATCTACTGGGGGCCACCCGACAGATGTTTTTC
CACDNLLGATRQMFF
>few|TRDD3|TRDJ2|TRDV1
TGTGCTCTTGGGACTGGCTCTCCTACTGGGGGATACAGCGCACAACTCTTCTTT
CALGTGSPTGGYSAQLFF
>NA|NA|TRDJ3|TRDV2
TGTGCCTGTGACACCGCCAGCTCCTGGGACACCCGACAGATGTTTTTC
CACDTASSWDTRQMFF
>large|TRDD3|TRDJ3|TRDV2
TGTGCCTGTGACACCGGCTGGGGGAGCTCCTGGGACACCCGACAGATGTTTTTC
CACDTGWGSSWDTRQMFF
>NA|TRDD3|TRDJ1|TRDV1
TGTGCTCTTGGGGAATCTCATGGCTTCCTACTGGGGGATACAAATAAACTCATCTTT
CALGESHGFLLGDTNKLIF
>few|TRDD3|TRDJ1|TRDV2
TGTGCCTGTGACGTACTGGGGGATAAAGGGTACGCCGATAAACTCATCTTT
CACDVLGDKGYADKLIF
>few|NA|TRDJ2|TRDV2
TGTGCCTGTGATGCACTAGGTTTGACAGCACAACTCTTCTTT
CACDALGLTAQLFF
>NA|TRDD3|TRDJ1|TRDV2
TGTGCCTGTGACTCGACCGTACTGGGGGATACGAAACTCATCTTT
CACDSTVLGDTKLIF
>few|TRDD3|TRDJ1|TRDV1
TGTGCTCTTGGGGAATTACTGGGGGGCTCCTACACCGATAAACTCATCTTT
CALGELLGGSYTDKLIF
>few|NA|TRDJ2|TRDV2
TGTGCATGTGACACCTGGGGATCGACAGCACAACTCTTCTTT
CACDTWGSTAQLFF
>NA|TRDD3|TRDJ1|TRDV2
TGTGCCTGTGACCTACTGGGGGATACGCGGTACACCGATAAACTCATCTTT
CACDLLGDTRYTDKLIF
>medium-sized|TRDD3|TRDJ3|TRDV2
TGTGCCTGTGACGTTACTGGGGGATACGGGTCCTGGGACACCCGACAGATGTTTTTC
CACDVTGGYGSWDTRQMFF
>few|NA|TRDJ1|TRDV2
TGTGCCTGCGACACCGCGGAGGGAACACATAAACTCATCTTT
CACDTAEGTHKLIF
>few|TRDD3|TRDJ3|TRDV2
TGTGCCTGTGACAAAGTACTGGGGGATACCCTAAGCTCCTGGGACATCCGACAGATGTTTTTC
CACDKVLGDTLSSWDIRQMFF
>NA|TRDD3|TRDJ2|TRDV2
TGTGCCTGTGACACGGTACTCGGGGATACTCCACAACTCTTCTTT
CACDTVLGDTPQLFF
>NA|TRDD3|TRDJ1|TRDV2
TGTGCCTGTGACAGCTGGGGGCCAATGACAGCACAACTCATCTTT
CACDSWGPMTAQLIF
>NA|TRDD3|TRDJ3|TRDV2
TGTGCCTGTGACTCTGGGGGATACTCCACCTGGGGCACCCGACAGATGTTTTTC
CACDSGGYSTWGTRQMFF
>NA|TRDD3|TRDJ3|TRDV2
TGTGCCTGTGACGTACTGGGGTCCTGGGACACCCGACAGATGTTTTTC
CACDVLGSWDTRQMFF
>few|TRDD3|TRDJ1|TRDV1
TGTGCCACAACATCGGGGATACGGGGTACCGATAAACTCATCTTT
CATTSGIRGTDKLIF
>medium-sized|TRDD3|TRDJ2|TRDV2
TGTGCCTGTGTACTGGGGGTCGACGCTTTGACAGCACAACTCTTCTTT
CACVLGVDALTAQLFF
>medium-sized|TRDD3|TRDJ1|TRDV2
TGTGCCTGTGACACGGTTACTGGGGGACACCGCGATAAACTCATCTTT
CACDTVTGGHRDKLIF
>NA|TRDD3|TRDJ1|TRDV1
TGTGCTCTTGGGGATATCCCCCCTACTGGGGGAGGACTCATCTTT
CALGDIPPTGGGLIF
>few|NA|TRDJ3|TRDV2
TGTGCCTGTGACACAATCGGAGCGGGGGGCCCCTCCTGGGACACCCGACAGATGTTTTTC
CACDTIGAGGPSWDTRQMFF
>NA|TRDD3|TRDJ3|TRDV2
TGTGCCTGTGACACTGGGGGATACTTAAGCTCCTGGGACACCCGACAGATGTTTTTC
CACDTGGYLSSWDTRQMFF
>NA|TRDD3|TRDJ1|TRDV2
TGTGCCTGTGTCACCTGGGGGATACTGACGGCCGATAAACTCATCTTT
CACVTWGILTADKLIF
>NA|TRDD3|TRDJ3|TRDV2
TGTGCCTGTGACGATTGGGGGAGCTCCTGGGACACCCGACAGATGTTTTTC
CACDDWGSSWDTRQMFF
>few|NA|TRDJ1|TRDV1
TGTGCTCTTGGGGAAGGACCTTCATTTGTACTGTTCCTTGATAAACTCATCTTT
CALGEGPSFVLFLDKLIF
>NA|TRDD3|TRDJ3|TRDV2
TGTGCCTGTGACCGTACTGGGGGCCCAAGCTCCTGGGACACCCGACAGATGTTTTTC
CACDRTGGPSSWDTRQMFF
>few|NA|TRDJ3|TRAV29/DV5
TGTGCAGCAATCCCAAGGGGACTAGGTTGGGACACCCGACAGATGTTTTTC
CAAIPRGLGWDTRQMFF
>few|TRDD3|TRDJ3|TRDV2
TGTGCCTGTGACACTGTTTGGGGGAGCTCCTGGGACACCCGACAGATGTTTTTC
CACDTVWGSSWDTRQMFF
>few|NA|TRDJ1|TRDV1
TGTGCTCTTGGGGGGCCTTCCTACGACGCCCACTGGGGGATCCCGTACACCGATAAACTCATCTTT
CALGGPSYDAHWGIPYTDKLIF
>NA|NA|TRDJ1|TRDV1
TGTGCTCTTGGGGAACTAGACCTGCATGTACTGGGAGGAGATATGACCGATAAACTCATCTTT
CALGELDLHVLGGDMTDKLIF
>NA|TRDD3|TRDJ1|TRAV29/DV5
TGTGCAGCAAACACTGGGGGATACCCGTCCCTTTCCACCGATAAACTCATCTTT
CAANTGGYPSLSTDKLIF
>NA|TRDD3|TRDJ1|TRDV1
TGTGCTCTTGGGGACCTATCCTACTGGGGGATAATCGCCGATAAACTCATCTTT
CALGDLSYWGIIADKLIF
>NA|TRDD2|TRDJ1|TRDV1
TGTGCTCTTGGGGAGAGAGGCCTTCCTACGTATGATTGGGGGAAATCCGATAAACTCATCTTT
CALGERGLPTYDWGKSDKLIF
>NA|TRDD3|TRDJ2|TRDV2
TGTGCCTGTGACCCAATGGGGATACGCGGTATTTCAACAGCACAACTCTTCTTT
CACDPMGIRGISTAQLFF
>few|NA|TRDJ1|TRDV1
TGTGCTCTTGGGGACCGTCTTCCTTCTCCCGATAAACTCATCTTT
CALGDRLPSPDKLIF
>few|TRDD3|TRDJ1|TRDV2
TGTGCCTGTGACCCCGTACTGGGGGGTGTTTACACCGATAAACTCATCTTT
CACDPVLGGVYTDKLIF
>few|NA|TRDJ3|TRDV2
TGTGCCTGTGACAGTACTGGTGCGAGCTCCTGGGACACCCGACAGATGTTTTTC
CACDSTGASSWDTRQMFF
>few|TRDD3|TRDJ1|TRDV1
TGTGCTCTTGGGGAACTACTAACCTGGGGGATACGCGATAAACTCATCTTT
CALGELLTWGIRDKLIF
>NA|NA|TRDJ3|TRDV2
TGTGCCTGTGACACCGTACTGGCTCCTTCCTGGGACACCCGACAGATGTTTTTC
CACDTVLAPSWDTRQMFF
>NA|TRDD3|TRDJ1|TRDV2
TGTGCCTGTGACACCCGGGGGATGGTTACCGATAAACTCATCTTT
CACDTRGMVTDKLIF
>NA|NA|TRDJ1|TRDV1
TGTGCTCTTGGGGAACCTCGTCTATGGGGAGCTGGGGCTAAACTCATCTTT
CALGEPRLWGAGAKLIF